This entry is about one T cell receptor (beta chain). This record belongs to a study of T cell changes during pregnancy in multiple sclerosis. Germline V gives CDR1 MNHNS, CDR2 SASEGT. The CDR3 is made up of 14 amino acids. Trimming took 11 bases from V and 3 from J, leaving 19 bases between them. The table came from immunoSEQ multiplex PCR; TCRdb's copy has only in-frame clones and leaves some out. The sample includes 54,000 or so clones, just over 90% of them seen just once. V is TRBV6-1 and J is TRBJ1-2; the D gene is possibly TRBD1 (5 bases). The specimen comprised CD4+ T cells from peripheral blood mononuclear cells, sampled before pregnancy. This clonotype originated in a female donor with multiple sclerosis, enrolled in a pregnancy study. Written as DNA, the CDR3 is TGTGCCTCCCGGGGCGCGGGATCCGACTATGGCTACACCTTC. This codes for CASRGAGSDYGYTF.